The TCR beta chain under discussion was sequenced for a study of blood T cell repertoires in COVID-19. Original methodology: Reference gene primer amplification gave estimated nucleated cell counts. Generated by immunoSEQ multiplex PCR, the TCRdb table keeps only in-frame clones and is missing some. The D gene and trimming were derived from the DNA, and the V and J assignments and clone size from that table. The sample lists about 160,000 clones, roughly nine tenths occurring once. This CDR3 contains 15 residues. The germline gives CDR1 MNHNY, CDR2 SVGAGI (reference sequence). V was pared by 2 bases and J by 4 bases, with 7 bases of the junction left unmatched.

The sample taken for sequencing was peripheral blood. The chain employs TRBV6-6 and TRBJ1-2; 7 positions agree with TRBD1. The sequence was obtained from a man in his 60s with active or convalescent COVID-19. Written as DNA, the CDR3 is TGTGCCAGCAGTTACGAGTCAGGGGGAGTCTATGGCTACACCTTC. As protein: CASSYESGGVYGYTF.